This entry concerns a single TCR beta chain. These data belong to a study of OX40 agonist ivuxolimab in advanced cancers. The table came from immunoSEQ multiplex PCR; TCRdb's copy has only in-frame clones and leaves some out. The table shows about 65,000 clones, with roughly 84% occurring only once. CDR1 and CDR2 from the germline V gene are LNHNV and YYDKDF (reference sequence). The CDR3 is 20 amino acids. With V trimmed by 0 bases and J by 4 bases, 15 bases remained unmatched. The TCR was taken from an adult with an advanced solid tumor such as melanoma, head and neck, liver or kidney cancer. Specimen: CD4+ or CD8+ T cells sorted from blood, collected in a trial of the OX40 agonist ivuxolimab. The rearrangement uses TRBV15 and TRBJ1-3; 10 nucleotides align to TRBD1. The CDR3: CATSRDQVEAGQGSGNTIYF. As DNA, the CDR3 is TGTGCCACCAGCAGAGATCAGGTCGAAGCGGGACAGGGGTCCGGAAACACCATATATTTT.